A single sample gave rise to the 9 T cell receptor beta chains below, sequenced in a study of human T cells and chemical hapten exposure. TCRdb reprocessed the RACE reads via MiXCR and lists one record per CDR3 protein. The table records about 110,000 distinct CDR3 sequences, approximately 9.9% of them present only once. This sample's time point: patch test 1, 2 weeks after DPC sensitization. As for treatment: therapeutic diphenylcyclopropenone sensitization with weekly scalp DPC. The sequencing used whole blood, collected in connection with sensitization to the hapten diphenylcyclopropenone (DPC). These receptors all come from a middle-aged woman with alopecia areata. Some clones in this sample may be carry-over from other donors' samples.

This clonotype was seen more than once but under ten times. The rearrangement uses TRBV7-9 and TRBJ1-5, with D uncertain. Germline values: CDR1 SEHNR, CDR2 FQNEAQ (reference sequence). Deletions cut 5 bases from V and 3 bases from J, with 8 bases between. This CDR3 contains 13 residues. CDR3 coding DNA: TGTGCCAGCAGCGAGGCTTTCAATCAGCCCCAGCATTTT. Residues: CASSEAFNQPQHF.

This clonotype was observed a few times. The rearrangement links TRBV29-1 to TRBJ2-7, with unresolved D. The CDR3 is 14 amino acids. V dropped 7 bases and J dropped 4 bases, with 20 bases sitting between them. Germline-derived CDR1 and CDR2 are SQVTM and ANQGSEA. This chain's CDR3 is CSAADSRWVYEQYF. Here the CDR3 DNA reads TGCAGCGCCGCCGACTCCCGGTGGGTATACGAGCAGTACTTC.

This clonotype was seen repeatedly, ten times or more. The rearrangement uses TRBV28 and TRBJ2-1; D gene ambiguous. V shed 1 base and J shed 12 bases, with 10 bases lying between them. Germline-derived CDR1 and CDR2 are MDHEN and SYDVKM. The CDR3 runs 12 residues. The CDR3 spells CASSLLATGQFF. CDR3 sequence (DNA): TGTGCCAGCAGTTTATTAGCCACCGGGCAGTTCTTC.

Details on this clonotype: No conserved phenylalanine or tryptophan is present at the end of the CDR3, so a read error is the likely explanation. V gene TRBV7-9 combines with J gene TRBJ2-6; 9 bases are shared with TRBD1. The CDR3 totals 15 residues. Germline V gene lookup returns CDR1 SEHNR and CDR2 FQNEAQ (reference sequence). V gave up 8 bases and J gave up 6 bases; unmatched junction bases: 8. The chain's CDR3 is CASARGDRAANVLTV. The CDR3 nucleotides read TGTGCCAGCGCGCGCGGGGACAGGGCGGCCAACGTCCTGACTGTC.

This clonotype was observed many times. This chain joins TRBV25-1 and TRBJ1-5; no firm D call. The CDR3 covers 15 residues. Trimming removed 5 bases at V and 3 bases at J, with 14 bases between. Germline CDR1 and CDR2: MGHDK and SYGVNS. The CDR3 DNA sequence: TGTGCCAGCAGTCCCCCCGGCAACGACAATCAGCCCCAGCATTTT. As protein: CASSPPGNDNQPQHF. Full variable domain (missing parts from reference TRBV25-1 and TRBJ1-5): EADIYQTPRYLVIGTGKKITLECSQTMGHDKMYWYQQDPGMELHLIHYSYGVNSTEKGDLSSESTVSRIRTEHFPLTLESARPSHTSQYLCASSPPGNDNQPQHFGDGTRLSIL.

V and J are TRBV11-2 and TRBJ2-1, with 7 positions matching TRBD2. CDR1 and CDR2 from the germline V gene are SGHAT and FQNNGV. The CDR3 loop spans 15 amino acids. Unmatched junction bases numbered 10, after V lost 2 bases and J lost 9 bases. This CDR3 reads CASSLNRGESSEQFF. CDR3 DNA: TGTGCCAGCAGCTTAAACCGGGGGGAGTCGAGTGAGCAGTTCTTC.

This clonotype was detected only a few times. The chain couples TRBV10-2 to TRBJ2-1; 13 positions agree with TRBD2. Germline CDR1 is WSHSY and CDR2 is SAAADI. With 6 bases clipped from V and 0 bases from J, the junction kept 5 bases outside the gene matches. The CDR3 contains 17 residues. The CDR3 spells CASRELAGGGSYNEQFF. DNA of the CDR3: TGCGCCAGCAGGGAACTAGCGGGAGGGGGCTCCTACAATGAGCAGTTCTTC.

For this clonotype: A read error may be the cause here, since a much bigger clone is one base away. This chain joins TRBV28 and TRBJ2-7, with D maybe TRBD1 (6 bases). Per the germline V gene, CDR1 is MDHEN and CDR2 is SYDVKM. This CDR3 comprises 16 residues. The CDR3 sequence is CAGSFSGTLALVEQYF. In DNA, the CDR3 is TGTGCCGGCAGTTTCTCCGGGACACTCGCCTTAGTCGAGCAGTACTTC. Using reference TRBV28 and TRBJ2-7 for the parts outside the CDR3, the full variable domain is DVKVTQSSRYLVKRTGEKVFLECVQDMDHENMFWYRQDPGLGLRLIYFSYDVKMKEKGDIPEGYSVSREKKERFSLILESASTNQTSMYLCAGSFSGTLALVEQYFGPGTRLTVT.

The J gene is TRBJ2-3, the V gene TRBV7-9, with D perhaps matching TRBD2 (5 bases). Germline V gives CDR1 SEHNR, CDR2 FQNEAQ (reference sequence). There are 14 residues in the CDR3. Trimming removed 5 bases from V and 5 bases from J, with 14 bases in between. The CDR3 region has the DNA TGTGCCAGCAGCCCCGGGAACGCCATAGATACGCAGTATTTT. Translated: CASSPGNAIDTQYF.